The 20 T cell receptor beta chains below all came from one sample that was sequenced in a study of technical replicates of blood from a few donors. TCRdb's copy holds only in-frame clones and misses some; the assay was immunoSEQ multiplex PCR. Counted here are about 100,000 clones, around 95% occurring once; the ten biggest clones make up 0.2% to 0.25%. Specimen: T cells isolated from PBMCs. The receptors were sampled from a human donor in good health.

CDR3 sequence (DNA): TGTGCCAGCAGCTTAGGCGGGGGGCGCCGGGAGACCCAGTACTTC. It translates to CASSLGGGRRETQYF. The rearrangement joins TRBV11-2 to TRBJ2-5; 8 positions match TRBD2. There are 15 residues in the CDR3. V lost 1 base to trimming and J lost 5 bases; unmatched junction nucleotides: 6. Germline lookup yields CDR1 SGHAT and CDR2 FQNNGV.

The rearrangement joins TRBV19 to TRBJ2-1; possibly TRBD2 for D (5 bases). Trimming took off 7 bases at V and 2 bases at J, with 6 bases between the two ends. Germline assignment: CDR1 LNHDA and CDR2 SQIVND (reference sequence). The CDR3 totals 12 residues. CDR3 coding DNA: TGTGCCAGTACCGGGACCTACAATGAGCAGTTCTTC. This translates into CASTGTYNEQFF.

The chain joins TRBV10-1 to TRBJ2-2; a weak D match, TRBD1 (6 bases). The V and J ends lost 5 bases and 9 bases respectively, with 10 bases between them. The CDR3 is 12 amino acids. The germline V gene has CDR1 WNHNN and CDR2 SYGVQD (reference sequence). The CDR3 DNA is TGCGCCAGCAGTCGGACAGCCCGGGAGCTGTTTTTT. Translating gives CASSRTARELFF.

The rearrangement joins TRBV28 to TRBJ2-7; 7 bases are shared with TRBD2. The length of the CDR3 is 15 residues. The V segment lost 3 bases and the J segment 0 bases; nucleotides outside the gene matches: 5. Germline lookup yields CDR1 MDHEN and CDR2 SYDVKM. CDR3 coding DNA: TGTGCCAGCAGTTTCAGCGGGAAGAGCTCCTACGAGCAGTACTTC. Translated: CASSFSGKSSYEQYF.

This sequence joins TRBV28 and TRBJ2-3; the D gene is possibly TRBD2 (7 bases). V was shortened by 3 bases and J by 0 bases, with 10 bases between the two germline ends. Germline loops: CDR1 MDHEN, CDR2 SYDVKM. This CDR3 region has 15 residues. CDR3 DNA sequence: TGTGCCAGCAGTTTTGCGGGGGCCAGCACAGATACGCAGTATTTT. It yields the protein CASSFAGASTDTQYF.

The chain uses TRBV9 and TRBJ1-2, with 9 bases lining up with TRBD1. The CDR3 has 15 residues. Germline V gene lookup returns CDR1 SGDLS and CDR2 YYNGEE. V lost 4 bases and J lost 7; bases outside the gene matches: 11. CDR3 sequence (DNA): TGTGCCAGCAGCCCAAATTTACAGGGGGCGGGTGGCTACACCTTC. This encodes CASSPNLQGAGGYTF.

The chain couples TRBV4-1 to TRBJ2-3; D may be TRBD2 (8 bases). Trimming cost V 4 bases and J 0 bases, with 20 bases left between them. CDR3 length: 18 residues. CDR1 is MGHRA and CDR2 is YSYEKL in the germline V gene. CDR3 nucleotides: TGCGCCAGCAGCCCTCTGGGCGGGGGGACAGTAAGCACAGATACGCAGTATTTT. This codes for CASSPLGGGTVSTDTQYF.

The chain couples TRBV27 to TRBJ2-3, with 10 bases matching TRBD1. V shed 5 bases, J shed 3 bases, and the junction held 5 bases outside the gene matches. CDR3 length equals 15 residues. Germline CDR1 MNHEY, CDR2 SMNVEV (reference sequence). The CDR3 reads CASSLPGQGTDTQYF. The CDR3 nucleotides read TGTGCCAGCAGTCTCCCGGGACAGGGGACAGATACGCAGTATTTT.

The chain carries TRBV27 and TRBJ2-1; 10 nucleotides line up with TRBD2. The V gene end was trimmed by 4 bases and the J gene end by 6 bases; junction bases not matched to a gene: 15. The CDR3 contains 18 residues. Germline loops: CDR1 MNHEY, CDR2 SMNVEV (reference sequence). The CDR3 DNA sequence: TGTGCCAGCAGTTCGCTTTCCTCGTCTAGCGGGAGAAGCAATGAGCAGTTCTTC. It translates to CASSSLSSSSGRSNEQFF.

This chain joins TRBV4-1 and TRBJ2-1, with D possibly being TRBD2 (6 bases). Germline CDR1 is MGHRA and CDR2 is YSYEKL. The CDR3 contains 17 residues. With 4 bases removed from V and 10 bases from J, the gap between germline ends came to 26 bases. CDR3 bases: TGCGCCAGCAGCCCGTATTACGGGACTTCCAGCGGTACAGAGCAGTTCTTC. This gives the protein CASSPYYGTSSGTEQFF.

V usage is TRBV5-1 and J usage is TRBJ2-1; D is unresolved. CDR1 and CDR2 from the germline V gene are SGHRS and YFSETQ. V was clipped by 1 base and J by 0 bases, with 14 bases between them. This CDR3 is 17 amino acids long. The CDR3 bases are TGCGCCAGCAGCTTGAGGAACCGGCAGGCCTCCTACAATGAGCAGTTCTTC. It is translated as CASSLRNRQASYNEQFF.

The V gene is TRBV5-4, the J gene TRBJ2-7; tentative D call: TRBD2 (5 bases). The length of the CDR3 is 15 residues. The germline CDR1 and CDR2 sequences are SGHNT and YYREEE (reference sequence). The V gene lost 7 bases and the J gene lost 1 base, with 18 bases spanning the gap. This CDR3 reads CASSPYGEWSYEQYF. DNA of the CDR3: TGTGCCAGCTCTCCCTACGGGGAGTGGTCCTACGAGCAGTACTTC.

This chain links TRBV9 with TRBJ2-5, with D perhaps TRBD2 (7 bases). V lost 4 bases to trimming and J lost 5 bases, with 21 bases between them. This CDR3 is built from 16 residues. Germline V gene data show CDR1 as SGDLS and CDR2 as YYNGEE. CDR3 coding DNA: TGTGCCAGCAGCCCCCTAGGGGGGGGAGCCGGGGAGACCCAGTACTTC. Translation: CASSPLGGGAGETQYF.

The CDR3 sequence is CASSFGGSQPQHF. CDR3 coding DNA: TGTGCCAGCAGTTTTGGCGGATCCCAGCCCCAGCATTTT. V usage is TRBV5-4 and J usage is TRBJ1-5, with D uncertain. Trimming took 5 bases from V and 7 from J, leaving 13 bases between them. From germline, CDR1 is SGHNT and CDR2 YYREEE (reference sequence). The CDR3 is made up of 13 amino acids.

The chain uses TRBV7-9 and TRBJ2-3; 9 bases are a match to TRBD1. V dropped 5 bases and J dropped 5; count of bases not matched to a gene: 5. The CDR3 sequence is 14 residues long. Looked up from germline, CDR1 is SEHNR and CDR2 is FQNEAQ (reference sequence). The CDR3 DNA sequence: TGTGCCAGCAGCCCCAGGACAGGGGAAGATACGCAGTATTTT. Translated, it gives CASSPRTGEDTQYF.

The chain joins TRBV2 to TRBJ2-2; maybe TRBD2 (5 bases). V was shortened by 3 bases and J by 5 bases, with 16 bases between the two germline ends. CDR3 length: 16 amino acids. CDR1 SNHLY and CDR2 FYNNEI come from the germline V gene. The CDR3 loop is CASSERHPAGTGELFF. CDR3 nucleotides: TGTGCCAGCAGTGAGCGGCATCCGGCGGGTACCGGGGAGCTGTTTTTT.

CDR3 amino acids: CASSLDGTAGEKLFF. The CDR3, as DNA: TGTGCCAGCAGCTTAGACGGGACAGCTGGTGAAAAACTGTTTTTT. The J gene is TRBJ1-4, the V gene TRBV7-9; TRBD1 aligns across 7 bases. J lost 7 bases, V lost 1 base, and 6 bases had no gene match. CDR3 size: 15 residues. Germline lookup yields CDR1 SEHNR and CDR2 FQNEAQ (reference sequence).

The chain is built from TRBV30 and TRBJ1-5, with D possibly matching TRBD1 (5 bases). The ends were cut back, 4 bases at V and 3 bases at J, with 10 bases in the middle. The CDR3 extends over 13 amino acids. Germline lookup yields CDR1 GTSNPN and CDR2 SVGIG (reference sequence). The CDR3 spells CAWTGDLNQPQHF. CDR3 bases: TGTGCCTGGACGGGGGACCTCAATCAGCCCCAGCATTTT.

The V call is TRBV7-3, the J call TRBJ2-5, with a possible D match to TRBD2 (5 bases). Germline V CDR1 and CDR2: SGHTA, FQGTGA. The CDR3 has 13 amino acids. The germline V and J ends were trimmed by 6 bases and 3 bases, with 11 bases remaining between them. The CDR3 region is CASSQSGKETQYF. CDR3 bases: TGTGCCAGCAGTCAGTCGGGAAAAGAGACCCAGTACTTC.

The chain joins TRBV7-9 to TRBJ1-4; 9 bases match TRBD1. CDR3 size: 15 residues. Unmatched junction bases numbered 7, after V lost 3 bases and J lost 8 bases. Germline loops: CDR1 SEHNR, CDR2 FQNEAQ (reference sequence). Here the CDR3 DNA reads TGTGCCAGCAGCTTGGACGGGACAGGGAGCGAAAAACTGTTTTTT. It codes for CASSLDGTGSEKLFF.